This T cell receptor beta chain was captured in a study of regulatory T cells in long-lasting Graves disease. General observations from the study: It is possible that accuracy was reduced by the small size of the sample.

Time point specified: persistent/refractory GD, antithyroid drugs over 5 years with positive TRAb. Researchers made the TCR library from RNA that was extracted from PBMCs. Building of the TCR beta libraries involved iRepertoire HTBI primers and Arm-PCR of CDR3 regions. MiXCR was run by TCRdb on the multiplex PCR reads, yielding one entry per CDR3 protein. The repertoire holds some 450,000 distinct CDR3 sequences, with less than 25% as singletons. Comments on this clonotype: Its antigen is as yet unknown.

This TCR derives from a female donor with Graves disease. The sample consisted of peripheral blood mononuclear cells (PBMCs), taken when the disease was refractory, from a patient treated with antithyroid drugs.

CDR3 in DNA: TGTGCCAGCAGTTACGTGGCAAAGAATGAAAAACTGTTTTTT. This codes for CASSYVAKNEKLFF. This chain uses TRBV6-2 or TRBV6-3 with TRBJ1-4; D unclear. Germline V CDR1 and CDR2: MNHEY, SVGEGT. The CDR3 consists of 14 residues. With 2 bases removed from V and 5 bases from J, the gap between germline ends came to 9 bases.